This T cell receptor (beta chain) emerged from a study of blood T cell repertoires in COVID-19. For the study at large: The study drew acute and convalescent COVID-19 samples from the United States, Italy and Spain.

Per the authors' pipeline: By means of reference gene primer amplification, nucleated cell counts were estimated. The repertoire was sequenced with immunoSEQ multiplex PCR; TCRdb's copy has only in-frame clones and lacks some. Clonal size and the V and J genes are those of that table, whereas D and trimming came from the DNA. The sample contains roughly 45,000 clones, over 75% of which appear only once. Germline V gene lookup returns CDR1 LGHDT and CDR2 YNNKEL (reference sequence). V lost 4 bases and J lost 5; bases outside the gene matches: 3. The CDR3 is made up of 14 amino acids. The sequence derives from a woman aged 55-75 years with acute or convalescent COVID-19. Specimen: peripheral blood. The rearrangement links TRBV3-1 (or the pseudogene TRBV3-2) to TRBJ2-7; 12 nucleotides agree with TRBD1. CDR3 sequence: CASSPGTGGDEQYF. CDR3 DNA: TGTGCCAGCAGCCCCGGGACAGGGGGCGACGAGCAGTACTTC.